This T cell receptor beta chain was documented in a study of cytomegalovirus exposure and HLA in healthy donors. Overall study findings and caveats: The study put under 200 TCR beta chains on its list as cytomegalovirus-associated.

PCR primers comprised 60 Vbeta and 13 Jbeta primers. Profiling relied on immunoSEQ multiplex PCR, and the TCRdb table lists in-frame clones only, not all of them. The table includes 150,000 to 200,000 clones, roughly 85% detected once. At collection, donors were nominally healthy, but unrecorded immune exposures were probable. Points on this clone: Antigen unknown.

With 4 bases clipped from V and 0 bases from J, the junction kept 9 bases outside the gene matches. Germline V gene sequence: CDR1 MNHEY, CDR2 SMNVEV (reference sequence). The CDR3 has 16 residues. The sequenced sample consisted of PBMCs. The chain is built from TRBV27 and TRBJ2-7, with 7 nucleotides matching TRBD1. The source is a woman in her twenties or thirties in good health and CMV-seropositive. The chain's CDR3 is CASSSGQVEPSYEQYF. DNA for the CDR3: TGTGCCAGCAGTTCCGGACAGGTCGAGCCCTCCTACGAGCAGTACTTC.